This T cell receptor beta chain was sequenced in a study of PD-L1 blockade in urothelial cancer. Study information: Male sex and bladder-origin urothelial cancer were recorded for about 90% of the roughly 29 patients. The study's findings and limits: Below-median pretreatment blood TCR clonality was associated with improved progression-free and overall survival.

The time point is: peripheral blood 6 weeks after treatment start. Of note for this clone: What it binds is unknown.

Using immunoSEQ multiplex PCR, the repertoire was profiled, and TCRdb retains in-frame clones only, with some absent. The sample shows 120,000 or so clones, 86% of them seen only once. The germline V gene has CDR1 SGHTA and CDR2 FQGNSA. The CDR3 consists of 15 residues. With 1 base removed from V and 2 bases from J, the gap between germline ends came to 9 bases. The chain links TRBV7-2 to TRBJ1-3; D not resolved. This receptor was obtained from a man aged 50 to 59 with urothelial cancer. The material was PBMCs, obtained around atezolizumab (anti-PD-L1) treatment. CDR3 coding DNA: TGTGCCAGCAGCTTAGATGTAGGAGCTGGAAACACCATATATTTT. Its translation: CASSLDVGAGNTIYF.